The entry that follows covers one TCR beta chain sequence. Antigen specificity is unknown. TCR sequencing covered a few patients who responded to pembrolizumab. This sample was taken from a study of PD-1 blockade in mismatch repair-deficient tumors. Study-level results: After pembrolizumab, tumor-resident clones rose rapidly, then generally contracted before radiologic responses.

This CDR3 comprises 14 residues. After removal of 0 bases from V and 9 bases from J, the junction contained 5 bases not matched to a gene. Germline V CDR1 and CDR2: MGHDK, SYGVNS. Data came from immunoSEQ multiplex PCR; TCRdb stores just in-frame clones and leaves some out. The sample lists fewer than 60,000 clones; approximately 80% were seen once. This specimen consisted of PBMCs, obtained before pembrolizumab treatment. The chain combines TRBV25-1 with TRBJ2-1; 7 bases fit TRBD2. The origin of this receptor is an adult with mismatch repair-deficient cancer. The CDR3 coding sequence is TGTGCCAGCAGTGAATACGGGACTATCGTTGAGCAGTTCTTC. This gives the protein CASSEYGTIVEQFF.